These 30 T cell receptor beta chains were sequenced from one sample in a study of PD-L1 blockade in urothelial cancer. Time point noted: peripheral blood 6 weeks after treatment start. The assay was immunoSEQ multiplex PCR, and TCRdb's table has in-frame clones only and misses some. The table shows about 76,000 clones, with approximately 90% occurring only once. The sample was PBMCs, taken around atezolizumab (anti-PD-L1) treatment. These receptors were collected from a woman of 80 years or more with urothelial cancer.

The chain couples TRBV18 to TRBJ1-4; the D gene is possibly TRBD1 (6 bases). V lost 2 bases, J lost 0 bases, and 13 bases lay in between. This CDR3 has 17 residues. Germline CDR1 is KGHSH and CDR2 is LQKENI. CDR3 region: CASSPDRRSATNEKLFF. The CDR3 region has the DNA TGTGCCAGCTCACCAGACAGGCGATCCGCAACTAATGAAAAACTGTTTTTT.

This chain links TRBV7-6 with TRBJ2-1; 9 nucleotides line up with TRBD2. The CDR3 sequence is 17 residues long. Trimming at V came to 0 bases and at J to 0 bases, leaving 3 bases not matched to a gene. In germline, CDR1 is SGHVS, CDR2 FNYEAQ. CDR3 DNA sequence: TGTGCCAGCAGCTTAGCGCTAGCGGGAAGCTCCTACAATGAGCAGTTCTTC. The encoded protein is CASSLALAGSSYNEQFF.

This clone was seen only once. The chain couples TRBV28 to TRBJ1-2, with TRBD1 matching over 7 bases. This CDR3 spans 14 amino acids. CDR1 is MDHEN and CDR2 is SYDVKM in the germline V gene. With V trimmed by 4 bases and J by 8 bases, 10 bases remained unmatched. This CDR3 is CASSSTGTDGGYTF. The CDR3 nucleotides read TGTGCCAGCAGTTCTACCGGGACAGACGGAGGCTACACCTTC.

Concerning this clone: Germline is not matched at one junction end, which may reflect a read error. This sequence joins TRBV19 and TRBJ2-5, with D maybe TRBD1 (6 bases). CDR1 and CDR2 (germline): LNHDA, SQIVND (reference sequence). This CDR3 region has 12 residues. Written as DNA, the CDR3 is TGCCCAACCGGGACACTCCAAGAGACCCAGTACTTC. It is translated as CPTGTLQETQYF.

V usage is TRBV7-9 and J usage is TRBJ1-2, with a weak D call TRBD1 (6 bases). This CDR3 spans 12 amino acids. Trimming shortened V by 5 bases and J by 3 bases, and 7 bases separated the two germline ends. CDR1 and CDR2 from the germline V gene are SEHNR and FQNEAQ (reference sequence). CDR3 DNA sequence: TGTGCCAGCAGCCCAGGGGACTATGGCTACACCTTC. Translating it yields CASSPGDYGYTF.

Only one count was recorded for this clone. V usage is TRBV28 and J usage is TRBJ2-7; D gene ambiguous. Germline V gene lookup returns CDR1 MDHEN and CDR2 SYDVKM. CDR3 size: 12 residues. V lost 3 bases, J lost 0 bases, and 3 bases lay in between. CDR3: CASSFGSYEQYF. The CDR3 DNA reads TGTGCCAGCAGTTTCGGCTCCTACGAGCAGTACTTC.

V and J are TRBV9 and TRBJ2-5; 12 bases line up with TRBD2. Germline loops: CDR1 SGDLS, CDR2 YYNGEE. The ends lost 1 base at V and 4 bases at J; junction bases unmatched: 5. This CDR3 region has 16 residues. DNA of the CDR3: TGTGCCAGCAGCGTAAGAGGACTAGCGGGAAGAGAGACCCAGTACTTC. Amino acids: CASSVRGLAGRETQYF.

The chain carries TRBV2 and TRBJ2-1; TRBD2 agrees at 14 bases. The germline V gene encodes CDR1 SNHLY and CDR2 FYNNEI. V lost 1 base, J lost 7 bases, and 0 bases stayed unmatched. There are 15 residues in the CDR3. The CDR3 loop reads CASSEGLAGGNEQFF. Written as DNA, the CDR3 is TGTGCCAGCAGTGAAGGACTAGCGGGAGGGAATGAGCAGTTCTTC.

This rearrangement joins TRBV5-1 to TRBJ2-3; 14 positions agree with TRBD2. V dropped 3 bases and J dropped 10; count of bases not matched to a gene: 7. Germline V lookup: CDR1 SGHRS, CDR2 YFSETQ. This CDR3 is 15 amino acids long. This CDR3 is CASSSGLAGEAAQYF. The CDR3 DNA follows: TGCGCCAGCAGCTCGGGACTAGCGGGAGAGGCGGCGCAGTATTTT.

The gene calls are TRBV6-1 and TRBJ2-1; 9 bases map to TRBD2. The CDR3 covers 15 residues. The trim removed 11 bases at V and 0 bases at J, leaving 8 bases unmatched. The germline V gene has CDR1 MNHNS and CDR2 SASEGT. The CDR3 nucleotides read TGTGCCTCCCGGCCGACTAGCGGCTCCTACAATGAGCAGTTCTTC. Protein product: CASRPTSGSYNEQFF.

This rearrangement joins TRBV18 to TRBJ2-7; possibly TRBD2 for D (6 bases). This CDR3 comprises 13 residues. Per the germline V gene, CDR1 is KGHSH and CDR2 is LQKENI. Deletions cut 4 bases from V and 5 bases from J, with 12 bases between. CDR3 DNA: TGTGCCAGCTCACTCTGGGGGGAGGACGAGCAGTACTTC. This sequence encodes CASSLWGEDEQYF. The full variable domain, its missing parts supplied by reference TRBV18 and TRBJ2-7, is NAGVMQNPRHLVRRRGQEARLRCSPMKGHSHVYWYRQLPEEGLKFMVYLQKENIIDESGMPKERFSAEFPKEGPSILRIQQVVRGDSAAYFCASSLWGEDEQYFGPGTRLTVT.

The chain couples TRBV19 to TRBJ2-7; TRBD2 matches at 7 bases. V gave up 5 bases and J gave up 0 bases; unmatched junction bases: 10. This CDR3 is 16 amino acids long. Germline CDR1 LNHDA, CDR2 SQIVND (reference sequence). Here the CDR3 reads CASSPYLRGSSYEQYF. The CDR3 DNA reads TGTGCCAGTAGTCCCTACCTCCGCGGGAGCTCCTACGAGCAGTACTTC.

This sequence joins TRBV6-1 and TRBJ1-1, with D tentatively TRBD1 (5 bases). The CDR3 spans 15 residues. The V end was cut by 1 base, the J end by 6 bases, with 15 bases between. Germline CDR1 is MNHNS and CDR2 is SASEGT. The CDR3, as DNA: TGTGCCAGCAGTGAAGGATATGGCAGGGCCCCTGAAGCTTTCTTT. Protein: CASSEGYGRAPEAFF.

This sequence joins TRBV2 and TRBJ1-1; D unresolved. The V end lost 7 bases, the J end lost 8 bases, and 17 bases lay between the germline ends. From germline, CDR1 is SNHLY and CDR2 FYNNEI. This CDR3 region has 13 residues. The chain's CDR3 is CASNREQVQEAFF. In DNA form, the CDR3 reads TGTGCCAGCAATCGGGAGCAGGTGCAAGAAGCTTTCTTT.

A single count supports this clone. This rearrangement joins TRBV9 to TRBJ2-7; a possible D gene is TRBD2 (6 bases). Trimming left V 2 bases short and J 3 bases short, with 12 bases between. Per the germline V gene, CDR1 is SGDLS and CDR2 is YYNGEE. There are 14 residues in the CDR3. The CDR3 nucleotides read TGTGCCAGCAGCGTCGGAGGGGAGGTCTACGAGCAGTACTTC. It encodes CASSVGGEVYEQYF.

V is TRBV28 and J is TRBJ1-2; 7 bases are a match to TRBD1. V trimming: 3 bases; J trimming: 5 bases; junction bases outside the gene matches: 3. CDR3 length: 13 residues. CDR1 and CDR2 (germline): MDHEN, SYDVKM. CDR3 in DNA: TGTGCCAGCAGTTTGACAGGGACGTATGGCTACACCTTC. Its protein product is CASSLTGTYGYTF.

This chain links TRBV5-1 with TRBJ2-2; D is perhaps TRBD2 (5 bases). The germline V and J ends were trimmed by 4 bases and 6 bases, with 7 bases remaining between them. In germline, CDR1 is SGHRS, CDR2 YFSETQ. The CDR3 is made up of 12 amino acids. The CDR3 loop reads CASSTRSGELFF. The CDR3 DNA is TGCGCCAGCAGCACTAGATCCGGGGAGCTGTTTTTT.

The gene calls are TRBV28 and TRBJ1-1, with unresolved D. The CDR3 runs to 15 residues. V was clipped by 1 base and J by 0 bases, with 9 bases between them. Germline values: CDR1 MDHEN, CDR2 SYDVKM. The CDR3, as DNA: TGTGCCAGCAGTTTATTGAGGTTGGTGAACACTGAAGCTTTCTTT. It specifies CASSLLRLVNTEAFF.

The V gene is TRBV29-1, the J gene TRBJ1-3; D unresolved. Germline CDR1 and CDR2: SQVTM and ANQGSEA. V lost 4 bases and J lost 4, with 11 bases in between. The CDR3 contains 13 residues. The CDR3: CSVAGSKGNTIYF. The DNA for the CDR3 is TGCAGCGTTGCGGGAAGTAAAGGAAACACCATATATTTT.

The chain uses TRBV2 and TRBJ2-5; TRBD1 matches 9 bases. There are 18 residues in the CDR3. CDR1 is SNHLY and CDR2 is FYNNEI in the germline V gene. Trimming took 4 bases from V and 0 from J; bases not matched to a gene: 12. The CDR3 DNA reads TGTGCCAGCAGTGCCGGGACAGGGTCTATACTGTACCAAGAGACCCAGTACTTC. It codes for CASSAGTGSILYQETQYF.

The V and J genes are TRBV28 and TRBJ1-4; the D gene is possibly TRBD1 (5 bases). CDR1 and CDR2 from the germline V gene are MDHEN and SYDVKM. The CDR3 spans 14 residues. V dropped 3 bases and J dropped 6 bases, with 11 bases sitting between them. The CDR3 bases are TGTGCCAGCAGTTTGGGGCAGACCTATGAAAAACTGTTTTTT. It encodes CASSLGQTYEKLFF.

This clone has more than one count but fewer than ten. The V and J genes are TRBV14 and TRBJ1-1; D perhaps matches TRBD1 (6 bases). The germline gives CDR1 SGHDN, CDR2 FVKESK. This CDR3 region has 13 residues. Trimming left V 1 base short and J 5 bases short, with 8 bases between. The CDR3 DNA reads as TGTGCCAGCAGCCAAGGGGGGCAGACTGAAGCTTTCTTT. Protein: CASSQGGQTEAFF.

This sequence joins TRBV5-1 and TRBJ2-1; TRBD2 matches at 7 bases. The V segment lost 6 bases and the J segment 8 bases; nucleotides outside the gene matches: 8. Looked up from germline, CDR1 is SGHRS and CDR2 is YFSETQ. CDR3 length: 13 amino acids. DNA for the CDR3: TGCGCCAGCAAGCGGGATAGTCAGTATGAGCAGTTCTTC. This gives the protein CASKRDSQYEQFF.

The genes are TRBV5-1 and TRBJ2-7; 11 positions agree with TRBD1. In germline, CDR1 is SGHRS, CDR2 YFSETQ. The CDR3 runs to 15 residues. With 4 bases clipped from V and 3 bases from J, the junction kept 6 bases outside the gene matches. CDR3 sequence (DNA): TGCGCCAGCAGCCGGACAGGGGGCGCTTACTACGAGCAGTACTTC. Translation: CASSRTGGAYYEQYF. The whole variable domain, remainder taken from reference TRBV5-1 and TRBJ2-7, is KAGVTQTPRYLIKTRGQQVTLSCSPISGHRSVSWYQQTPGQGLQFLFEYFSETQRNKGNFPGRFSGRQFSNSRSEMNVSTLELGDSALYLCASSRTGGAYYEQYFGPGTRLTVT.

V and J are TRBV10-3 and TRBJ2-7; 11 nucleotides match TRBD2. The CDR3 covers 17 residues. Germline V gene data show CDR1 as ENHRY and CDR2 as SYGVKD. V dropped 0 bases and J dropped 3; count of bases not matched to a gene: 7. CDR3 sequence (DNA): TGTGCCATCAGTGAGTCGAGCGGACTAGCGGGCCTCTACGAGCAGTACTTC. It is translated as CAISESSGLAGLYEQYF.

The chain joins TRBV5-1 to TRBJ2-5, with D tentatively TRBD1 (5 bases). V was pared by 2 bases and J by 1 base, with 9 bases between. Germline values: CDR1 SGHRS, CDR2 YFSETQ. This CDR3 comprises 14 residues. CDR3 DNA: TGCGCCAGCAGCTTACAGGAATTCCAAGAGACCCAGTACTTC. Translation gives CASSLQEFQETQYF.

The rearrangement joins TRBV19 to TRBJ2-5, with 8 nucleotides matching TRBD2. CDR1 is LNHDA and CDR2 is SQIVND in the germline V gene (reference sequence). The CDR3 runs to 14 residues. V dropped 6 bases and J dropped 4; count of bases not matched to a gene: 7. In DNA form, the CDR3 reads TGTGCCAGTAGGAAGCGGGAGCGTGGAGAGACCCAGTACTTC. It translates to CASRKRERGETQYF.

CDR3 amino acids: CASGLLGGPDTEAFF. The CDR3 DNA is TGCGCCAGCGGCCTGTTGGGTGGGCCGGACACTGAAGCTTTCTTT. V and J are TRBV23-1 and TRBJ1-1; D not resolved. TRBV23-1 is flagged as an ORF with uncertain function. The CDR3 runs to 15 residues. Trimming stripped 8 bases from V and 3 bases from J, with 19 bases between.

The chain employs TRBV9 and TRBJ2-1, with 10 bases that match TRBD2. The CDR3 is 16 amino acids. CDR1 is SGDLS, CDR2 YYNGEE, per germline. Germline trimming cut 3 bases from V and 5 bases from J; bases unmatched to any gene: 8. CDR3 in DNA: TGTGCCAGCAGCGCCTTAGCGGGAGGTTCGCACAATGAGCAGTTCTTC. Translation gives CASSALAGGSHNEQFF.

The chain joins TRBV11-2 to TRBJ2-7, with TRBD2 matching 7 bases. CDR1 and CDR2 (germline): SGHAT, FQNNGV. The trim removed 4 bases at V and 0 bases at J, leaving 6 bases unmatched. The CDR3 sequence is 15 residues long. The chain's CDR3 is CASSSSSGHSYEQYF. CDR3 coding DNA: TGTGCCAGCAGCTCCTCTAGCGGACACTCCTACGAGCAGTACTTC.